These 12 T cell receptor beta chains were sequenced from one sample in a study of PD-L1 blockade in urothelial cancer. Here immunoSEQ multiplex PCR was the method, and the copy in TCRdb shows in-frame clones only, minus some. Of about 51,000 clones in the sample, approximately 83% are singletons; the top ten hold 16%. The sequencing used PBMCs, collected around atezolizumab (anti-PD-L1) treatment. These receptors were collected from a man aged 55 to 70 with urothelial cancer.

This clone was detected once. The rearrangement uses TRBV11-3 and TRBJ2-7; TRBD1 might be the D (6 bases). Trimming left V 3 bases short and J 2 bases short, with 11 bases between. Germline V gives CDR1 SGHNT, CDR2 YENEEA. CDR3 length: 14 residues. The CDR3 sequence: CASSLQTGTYEQYF. CDR3 sequence (DNA): TGTGCCAGCAGCTTGCAAACAGGGACCTACGAGCAGTACTTC.

V and J are TRBV7-3 and TRBJ1-1, with unresolved D. V was shortened by 3 bases and J by 4 bases, with 12 bases between the two germline ends. CDR1 SGHTA and CDR2 FQGTGA come from the germline V gene. This CDR3 contains 14 residues. Here the CDR3 DNA reads TGTGCCAGCAGCTTTCGCTTTCTGAGCACTGAAGCTTTCTTT. Translating gives CASSFRFLSTEAFF.

In its sample, this clone was seen a few times. The V and J genes are TRBV21-1 and TRBJ2-7; TRBD2 reflects the table's D call only, with no check against the DNA. TRBV21-1 constitutes a pseudogene. CDR3 length equals 12 residues. CDR3 in amino acids: CARARGSYEQYF. CDR3 sequence (DNA): TGTGCCAGAGCCCGCGGCTCCTACGAGCAGTACTTC.

The chain joins TRBV5-4 to TRBJ2-5, with D possibly being TRBD2 (5 bases). From germline, CDR1 is SGHNT and CDR2 YYREEE (reference sequence). Trimming left V 4 bases short and J 4 bases short, with 17 bases between. The CDR3 spans 15 residues. CDR3 sequence: CASSPGRGRGETQYF. The CDR3 DNA follows: TGTGCCAGCAGCCCCGGTCGGGGAAGAGGAGAGACCCAGTACTTC.

The J gene is TRBJ2-7, the V gene TRBV9, with 8 bases aligning to TRBD1. This CDR3 is 15 amino acids long. The junction had 11 bases not matched to a gene; V was cut back by 4 bases and J by 5 bases. Germline V gives CDR1 SGDLS, CDR2 YYNGEE. Here the CDR3 reads CASSPMTGVRDEQYF. The CDR3 bases are TGTGCCAGCAGCCCAATGACAGGGGTTCGGGACGAGCAGTACTTC.

The chain recombines TRBV9 with TRBJ2-1; maybe TRBD2 (7 bases). Looked up from germline, CDR1 is SGDLS and CDR2 is YYNGEE. V shed 6 bases and J shed 9 bases, with 19 bases lying between them. CDR3 length: 14 amino acids. The CDR3 loop reads CASNLGGEQGEQFF. As DNA, the CDR3 is TGTGCCAGCAACCTTGGGGGGGAACAGGGTGAGCAGTTCTTC.

This clone came up once. This rearrangement joins TRBV7-2 to TRBJ1-5; 12 bases match TRBD1. The CDR3 loop spans 17 amino acids. Trimming cost V 1 base and J 4 bases; bases outside gene matches: 5. Germline-derived CDR1 and CDR2 are SGHTA and FQGNSA. The CDR3 spells CASSLEGTGGGNQPQHF. CDR3 sequence (DNA): TGTGCCAGCAGCTTAGAGGGGACAGGGGGCGGGAATCAGCCCCAGCATTTT.

The chain carries TRBV7-3 and TRBJ2-7, with 11 bases fitting TRBD2. CDR1 and CDR2 from the germline V gene are SGHTA and FQGTGA. The CDR3 runs 15 residues. V lost 1 base and J lost 4; bases outside the gene matches: 3. This CDR3 reads CASSLSASGRYEQYF. As DNA, the CDR3 is TGTGCCAGCAGCTTAAGTGCTAGCGGGAGGTACGAGCAGTACTTC.

This chain joins TRBV9 and TRBJ1-4; D unresolved. The CDR3 runs to 14 residues. V was clipped by 9 bases and J by 0 bases, with 12 bases between them. Germline values: CDR1 SGDLS, CDR2 YYNGEE. The CDR3 DNA sequence: TGTGCCACCTCTCCAGGATCAACTAATGAAAAACTGTTTTTT. Its protein is CATSPGSTNEKLFF.

The table lists this clone with a few counts. The CDR3 coding sequence is TGTGCCAGCAGCGGATACAGGTCCGAGCAGTACTTC. Protein sequence: CASSGYRSEQYF. The V call is TRBV5-6, the J call TRBJ2-7, with TRBD1 as a possible D gene (5 bases). V was cut by 4 bases and J by 6 bases, with 11 bases left in between. CDR1 is SGHDT and CDR2 is YYEEEE in the germline V gene. This CDR3 has 12 amino acids.

The gene calls are TRBV5-1 and TRBJ2-7, with a weak D call TRBD1 (5 bases). This CDR3 spans 15 amino acids. Germline V CDR1 and CDR2: SGHRS, YFSETQ. The ends were cut back, 0 bases at V and 4 bases at J, with 14 bases in the middle. CDR3: CASSLALQGLYEQYF. The DNA for the CDR3 is TGCGCCAGCAGCTTGGCCTTGCAGGGCTTGTACGAGCAGTACTTC.

The chain uses TRBV4-1 and TRBJ2-3, with 10 bases matching TRBD2. The CDR3 totals 18 residues. The junction had 11 bases not matched to a gene; V was cut back by 0 bases and J by 5 bases. In germline, CDR1 is MGHRA, CDR2 YSYEKL. The CDR3 DNA sequence: TGCGCCAGCAGCCAAGAATACGGGCTAGCGGGAGAGGGAGATACGCAGTATTTT. This codes for CASSQEYGLAGEGDTQYF.